This T cell receptor beta chain was sequenced during a study of CD4 and CD8 cells across lung adenocarcinoma regions. The ends were cut back, 5 bases at V and 7 bases at J, with 17 bases in the middle. The CDR3 consists of 15 residues. The germline V gene has CDR1 SGHNT and CDR2 YENEEA. TCRdb processed the PCR reads anew with MiXCR; each CDR3 protein has one entry. Among 20,000 to 30,000 distinct CDR3 sequences listed, roughly half were seen once. This clonotype was seen at least ten times. Samples came from patients with localized non-small cell lung adenocarcinoma. This TCR was sampled from a male donor with lung adenocarcinoma. The CD4 and CD8 labels of this study may be unreliable. What was sequenced was CD8+ T cells from the center of a lung tumor. The rearrangement joins TRBV11-3 to TRBJ2-2; D might be TRBD1 (6 bases). CDR3 coding DNA: TGTGCCAGCAGCCCAGAGAATACAGGGATCGGGGAGCTGTTTTTT. Its translation is CASSPENTGIGELFF.